The clone carrying this T cell receptor beta chain was detected a few times. Authors' methods: Reference gene primer amplification in the assay estimated nucleated cell counts. Only in-frame clones appear in the TCRdb table, and some are missing; sequencing was by immunoSEQ multiplex PCR. V, J and clone size were drawn from that table, and D and trimming were deduced from the DNA. This sample yields around 700,000 clones, of which about 87% are seen a single time; approximately 0.3% belongs to the top ten. V was pared by 1 base and J by 3 bases, with 4 bases of the junction left unmatched. Germline assignment: CDR1 MNHNS and CDR2 SASEGT. The CDR3 runs to 16 residues. These data originate in a study of blood T cell repertoires in COVID-19. Looking at the study overall: Acute-phase and convalescent COVID-19 samples originated in the United States, Italy and Spain. Sources were T cells, B-cell-depleted T cells, or PBMCs; the material itself was cDNA or gDNA.

The chain uses TRBV6-1 and TRBJ1-4; 8 nucleotides match TRBD1. Sequencing was carried out using peripheral blood. The TCR was taken from a woman between 18 and 29 years old with acute or convalescent COVID-19. The chain's CDR3 is CASSEETGGANEKLFF. The CDR3 bases are TGTGCCAGCAGTGAAGAAACAGGGGGAGCTAATGAAAAACTGTTTTTT.